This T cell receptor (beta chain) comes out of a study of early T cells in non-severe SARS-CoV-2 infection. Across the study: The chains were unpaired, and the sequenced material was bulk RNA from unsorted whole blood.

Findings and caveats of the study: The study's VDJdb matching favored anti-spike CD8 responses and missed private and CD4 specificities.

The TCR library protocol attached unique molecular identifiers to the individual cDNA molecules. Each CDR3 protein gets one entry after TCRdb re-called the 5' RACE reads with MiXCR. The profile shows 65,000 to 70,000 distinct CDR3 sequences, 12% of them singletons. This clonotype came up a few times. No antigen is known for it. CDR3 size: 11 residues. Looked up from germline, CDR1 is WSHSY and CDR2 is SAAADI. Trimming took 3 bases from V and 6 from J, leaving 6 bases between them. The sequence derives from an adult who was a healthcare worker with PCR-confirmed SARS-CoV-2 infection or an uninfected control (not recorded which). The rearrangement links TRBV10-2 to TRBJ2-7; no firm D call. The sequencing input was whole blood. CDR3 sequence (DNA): TGCGCCAGCAGTGATTTAGGCGAGCAGTACTTC. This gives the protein CASSDLGEQYF.